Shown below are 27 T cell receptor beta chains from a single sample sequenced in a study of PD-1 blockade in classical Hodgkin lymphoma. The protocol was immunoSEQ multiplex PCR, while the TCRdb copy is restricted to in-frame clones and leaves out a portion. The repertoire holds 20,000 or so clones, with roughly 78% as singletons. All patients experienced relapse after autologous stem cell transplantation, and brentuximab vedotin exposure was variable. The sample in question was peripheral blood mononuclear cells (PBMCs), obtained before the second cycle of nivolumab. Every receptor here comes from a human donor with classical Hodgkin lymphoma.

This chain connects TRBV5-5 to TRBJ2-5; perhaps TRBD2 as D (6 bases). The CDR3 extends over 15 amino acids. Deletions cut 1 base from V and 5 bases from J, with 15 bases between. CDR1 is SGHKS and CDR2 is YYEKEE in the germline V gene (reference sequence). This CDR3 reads CASSLSDGRGETQYF. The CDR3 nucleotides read TGTGCCAGCAGCTTGTCCGATGGCCGGGGGGAGACCCAGTACTTC.

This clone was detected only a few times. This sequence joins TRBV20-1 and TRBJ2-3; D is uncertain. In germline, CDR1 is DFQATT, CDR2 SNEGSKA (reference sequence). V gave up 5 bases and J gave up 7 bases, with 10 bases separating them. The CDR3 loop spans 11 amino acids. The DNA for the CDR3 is TGCAGTGCTCTGGCCACTCATACGCAGTATTTT. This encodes CSALATHTQYF.

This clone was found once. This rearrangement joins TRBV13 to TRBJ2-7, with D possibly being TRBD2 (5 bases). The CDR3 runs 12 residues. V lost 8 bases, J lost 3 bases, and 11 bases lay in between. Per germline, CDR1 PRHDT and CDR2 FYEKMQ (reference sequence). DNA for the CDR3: TGTGCCAGCGGAGGCGGGTACTACGAGCAGTACTTC. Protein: CASGGGYYEQYF.

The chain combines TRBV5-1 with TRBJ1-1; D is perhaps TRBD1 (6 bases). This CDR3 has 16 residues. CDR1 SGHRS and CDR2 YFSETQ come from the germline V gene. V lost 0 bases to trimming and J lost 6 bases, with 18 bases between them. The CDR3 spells CASSLDLNRVTAEAFF. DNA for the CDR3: TGCGCCAGCAGCTTGGACCTAAACAGGGTAACCGCTGAAGCTTTCTTT. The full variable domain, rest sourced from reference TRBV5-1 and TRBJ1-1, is KAGVTQTPRYLIKTRGQQVTLSCSPISGHRSVSWYQQTPGQGLQFLFEYFSETQRNKGNFPGRFSGRQFSNSRSEMNVSTLELGDSALYLCASSLDLNRVTAEAFFGQGTRLTVV.

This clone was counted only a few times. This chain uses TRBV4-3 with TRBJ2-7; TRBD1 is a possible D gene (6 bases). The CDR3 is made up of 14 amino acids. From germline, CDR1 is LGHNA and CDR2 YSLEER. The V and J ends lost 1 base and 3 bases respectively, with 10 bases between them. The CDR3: CASSQVGRGYEQYF. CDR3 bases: TGCGCCAGCAGCCAAGTCGGCAGGGGCTACGAGCAGTACTTC.

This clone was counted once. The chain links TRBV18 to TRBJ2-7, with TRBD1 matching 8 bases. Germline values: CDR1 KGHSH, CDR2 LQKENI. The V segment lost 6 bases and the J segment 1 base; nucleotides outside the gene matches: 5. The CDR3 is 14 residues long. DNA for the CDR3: TGTGCCAGCTCGTCTGGACAGGGTTCCTACGAGCAGTACGTC. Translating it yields CASSSGQGSYEQYV.

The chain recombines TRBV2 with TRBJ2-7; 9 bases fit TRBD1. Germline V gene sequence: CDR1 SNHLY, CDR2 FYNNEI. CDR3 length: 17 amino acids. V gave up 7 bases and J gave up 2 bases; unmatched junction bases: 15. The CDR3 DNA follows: TGTGCCAGCAATACGATAGACCGGGACAGGGCAACCTACGAGCAGTACTTC. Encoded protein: CASNTIDRDRATYEQYF.

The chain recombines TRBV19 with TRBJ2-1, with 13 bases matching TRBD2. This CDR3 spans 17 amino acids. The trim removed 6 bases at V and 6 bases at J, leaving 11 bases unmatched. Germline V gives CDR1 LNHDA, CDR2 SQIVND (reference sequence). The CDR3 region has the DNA TGTGCCAGTAGCGAACGGACTAGCGGGGGCCGCCCCAATGAGCAGTTCTTC. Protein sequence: CASSERTSGGRPNEQFF.

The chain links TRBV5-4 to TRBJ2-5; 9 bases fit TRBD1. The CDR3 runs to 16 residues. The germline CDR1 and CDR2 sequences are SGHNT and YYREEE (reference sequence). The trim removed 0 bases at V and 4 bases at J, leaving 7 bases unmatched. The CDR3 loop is CASSLGGDRERETQYF. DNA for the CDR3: TGTGCCAGCAGCTTGGGTGGGGACAGGGAGAGAGAGACCCAGTACTTC.

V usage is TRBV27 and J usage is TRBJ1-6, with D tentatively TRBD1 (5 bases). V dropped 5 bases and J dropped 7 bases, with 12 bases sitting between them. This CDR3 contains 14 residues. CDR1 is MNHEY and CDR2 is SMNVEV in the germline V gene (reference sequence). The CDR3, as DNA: TGTGCCAGCAGTCCCCGGGGGGGGAATTCACCCCTCCACTTT. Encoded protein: CASSPRGGNSPLHF.

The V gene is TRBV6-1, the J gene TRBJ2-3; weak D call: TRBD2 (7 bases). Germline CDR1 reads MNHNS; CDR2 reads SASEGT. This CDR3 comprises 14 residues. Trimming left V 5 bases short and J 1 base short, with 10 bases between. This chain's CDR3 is CASSHGGRTDTQYF. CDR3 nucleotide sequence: TGTGCCAGCAGTCACGGGGGGCGCACAGATACGCAGTATTTT.

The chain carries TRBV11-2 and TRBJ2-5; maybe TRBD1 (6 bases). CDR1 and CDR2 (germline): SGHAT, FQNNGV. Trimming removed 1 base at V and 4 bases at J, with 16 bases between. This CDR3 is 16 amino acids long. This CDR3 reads CASSLALGASLETQYF. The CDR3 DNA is TGTGCCAGCAGCTTAGCTCTGGGGGCTAGTTTAGAGACCCAGTACTTC.

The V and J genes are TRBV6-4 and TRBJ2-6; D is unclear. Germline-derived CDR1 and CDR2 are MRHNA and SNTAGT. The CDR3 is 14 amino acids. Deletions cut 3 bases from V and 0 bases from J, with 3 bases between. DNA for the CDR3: TGTGCCAGCAGTGAACGCTCTGGGGCCAACGTCCTGACTTTC. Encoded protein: CASSERSGANVLTF.

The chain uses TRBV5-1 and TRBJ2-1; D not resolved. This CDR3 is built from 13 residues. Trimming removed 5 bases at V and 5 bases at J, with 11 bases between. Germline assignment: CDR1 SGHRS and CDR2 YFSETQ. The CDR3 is CASSSAQDNEQFF. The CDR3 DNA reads TGCGCCAGCAGTTCGGCACAAGACAATGAGCAGTTCTTC.

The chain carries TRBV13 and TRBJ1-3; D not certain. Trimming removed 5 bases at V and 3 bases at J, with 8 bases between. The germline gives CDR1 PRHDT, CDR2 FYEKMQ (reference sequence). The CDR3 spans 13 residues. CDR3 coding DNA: TGTGCCAGCAGCGCTTTCCTTGGAAACACCATATATTTT. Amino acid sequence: CASSAFLGNTIYF.

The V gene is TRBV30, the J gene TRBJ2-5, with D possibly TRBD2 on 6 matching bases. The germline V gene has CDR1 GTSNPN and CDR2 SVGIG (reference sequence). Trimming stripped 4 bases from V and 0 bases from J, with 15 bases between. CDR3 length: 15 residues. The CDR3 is CAWTRSGTYQETQYF. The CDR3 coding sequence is TGTGCCTGGACCCGCTCCGGGACTTACCAAGAGACCCAGTACTTC. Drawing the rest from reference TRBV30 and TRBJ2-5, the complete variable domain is SQTIHQWPATLVQPVGSPLSLECTVEGTSNPNLYWYRQAAGRGLQLLFYSVGIGQISSEVPQNLSASRPQDRQFILSSKKLLLSDSGFYLCAWTRSGTYQETQYFGPGTRLLVL.

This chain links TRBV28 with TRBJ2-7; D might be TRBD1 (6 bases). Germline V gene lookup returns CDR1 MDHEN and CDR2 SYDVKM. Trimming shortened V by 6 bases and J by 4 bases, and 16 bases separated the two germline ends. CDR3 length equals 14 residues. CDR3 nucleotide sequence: TGTGCCAGCAGGGAAGGGGGAGTAACATACGAGCAGTACTTC. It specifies CASREGGVTYEQYF. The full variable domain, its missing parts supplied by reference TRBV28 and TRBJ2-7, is DVKVTQSSRYLVKRTGEKVFLECVQDMDHENMFWYRQDPGLGLRLIYFSYDVKMKEKGDIPEGYSVSREKKERFSLILESASTNQTSMYLCASREGGVTYEQYFGPGTRLTVT.

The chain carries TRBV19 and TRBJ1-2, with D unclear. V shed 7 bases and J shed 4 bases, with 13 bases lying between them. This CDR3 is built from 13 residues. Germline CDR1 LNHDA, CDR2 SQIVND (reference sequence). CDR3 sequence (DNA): TGTGCCAGTAAGAACAGACAATTCTATGGCTACACCTTC. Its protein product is CASKNRQFYGYTF. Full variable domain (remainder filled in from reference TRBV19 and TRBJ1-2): DGGITQSPKYLFRKEGQNVTLSCEQNLNHDAMYWYRQDPGQGLRLIYYSQIVNDFQKGDIAEGYSVSREKKESFPLTVTSAQKNPTAFYLCASKNRQFYGYTFGSGTRLTVV.

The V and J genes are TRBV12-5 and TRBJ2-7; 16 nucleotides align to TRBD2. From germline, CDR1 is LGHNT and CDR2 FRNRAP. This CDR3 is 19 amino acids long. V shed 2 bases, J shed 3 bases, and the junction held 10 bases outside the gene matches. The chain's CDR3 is CASGLPKGLAGGSHYEQYF. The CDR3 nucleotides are TGTGCTAGTGGTTTGCCAAAGGGACTAGCGGGAGGGTCCCACTACGAGCAGTACTTC. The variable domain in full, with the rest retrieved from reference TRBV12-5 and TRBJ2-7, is DARVTQTPRHKVTEMGQEVTMRCQPILGHNTVFWYRQTMMQGLELLAYFRNRAPLDDSGMPKDRFSAEMPDATLATLKIQPSEPRDSAVYFCASGLPKGLAGGSHYEQYFGPGTRLTVT.

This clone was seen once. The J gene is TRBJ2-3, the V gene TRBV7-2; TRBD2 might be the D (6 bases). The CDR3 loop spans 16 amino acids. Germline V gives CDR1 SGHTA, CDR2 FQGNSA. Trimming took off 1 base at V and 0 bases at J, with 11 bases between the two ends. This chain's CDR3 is CASSLVSRGSTDTQYF. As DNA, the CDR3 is TGTGCCAGCAGCTTAGTTTCCCGGGGGAGCACAGATACGCAGTATTTT.

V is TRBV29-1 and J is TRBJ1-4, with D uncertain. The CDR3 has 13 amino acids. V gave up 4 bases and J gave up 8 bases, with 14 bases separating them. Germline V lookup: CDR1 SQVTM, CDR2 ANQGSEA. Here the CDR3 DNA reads TGCAGCGTTGGTAGGCAGCCTGGCGAAAAACTGTTTTTT. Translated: CSVGRQPGEKLFF.

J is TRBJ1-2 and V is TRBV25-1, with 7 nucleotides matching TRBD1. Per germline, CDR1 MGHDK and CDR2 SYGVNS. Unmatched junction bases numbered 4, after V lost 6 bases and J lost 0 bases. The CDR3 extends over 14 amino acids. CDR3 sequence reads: CASRRTGANYGYTF. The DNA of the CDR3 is TGTGCCAGCAGGCGGACAGGAGCTAACTATGGCTACACCTTC.

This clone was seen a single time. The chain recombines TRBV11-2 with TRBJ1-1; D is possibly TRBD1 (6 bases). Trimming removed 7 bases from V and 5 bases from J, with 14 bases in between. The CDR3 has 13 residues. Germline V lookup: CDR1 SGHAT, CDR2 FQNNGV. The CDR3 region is CASTQTRGTEAFF. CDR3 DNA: TGTGCCAGCACCCAAACGAGGGGGACTGAAGCTTTCTTT. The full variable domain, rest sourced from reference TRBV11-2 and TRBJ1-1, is EAGVAQSPRYKIIEKRQSVAFWCNPISGHATLYWYQQILGQGPKLLIQFQNNGVVDDSQLPKDRFSAERLKGVDSTLKIQPAKLEDSAVYLCASTQTRGTEAFFGQGTRLTVV.

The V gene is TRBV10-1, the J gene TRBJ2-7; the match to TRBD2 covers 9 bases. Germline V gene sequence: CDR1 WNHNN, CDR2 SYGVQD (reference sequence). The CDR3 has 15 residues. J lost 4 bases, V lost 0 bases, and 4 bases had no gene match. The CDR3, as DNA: TGCGCCAGCAGTGAGTCGGCTAGCGGGATGTACGAGCAGTACTTC. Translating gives CASSESASGMYEQYF.

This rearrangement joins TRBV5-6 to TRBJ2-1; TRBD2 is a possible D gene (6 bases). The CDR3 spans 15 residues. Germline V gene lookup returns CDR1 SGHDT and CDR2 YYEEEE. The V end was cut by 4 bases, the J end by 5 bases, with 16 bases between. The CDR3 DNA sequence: TGTGCCAGCAGCGGCGGGACTCTCCGAAACAATGAGCAGTTCTTC. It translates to CASSGGTLRNNEQFF. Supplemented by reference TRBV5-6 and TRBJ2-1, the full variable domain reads DAGVTQSPTHLIKTRGQQVTLRCSPKSGHDTVSWYQQALGQGPQFIFQYYEEEERQRGNFPDRFSGHQFPNYSSELNVNALLLGDSALYLCASSGGTLRNNEQFFGPGTRLTVL.

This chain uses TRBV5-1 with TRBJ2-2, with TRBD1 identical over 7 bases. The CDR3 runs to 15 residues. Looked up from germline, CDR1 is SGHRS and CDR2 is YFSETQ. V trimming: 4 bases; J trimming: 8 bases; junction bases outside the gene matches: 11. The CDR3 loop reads CASSPRDRSFGELFF. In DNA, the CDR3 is TGCGCCAGCAGCCCACGGGACAGATCTTTTGGGGAGCTGTTTTTT.

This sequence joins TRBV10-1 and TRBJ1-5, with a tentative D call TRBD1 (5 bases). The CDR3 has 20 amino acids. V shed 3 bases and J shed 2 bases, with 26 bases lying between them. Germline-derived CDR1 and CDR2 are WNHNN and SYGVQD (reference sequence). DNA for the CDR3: TGCGCCAGCAGTGACATTTTCAGGGCAGACCGTCTGAAGTGCAATCAGCCCCAGCATTTT. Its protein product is CASSDIFRADRLKCNQPQHF.